Each of the 26 T cell receptor beta chains below was sequenced from the same sample in a study of blood T cell repertoires in COVID-19. Some clones are missing from TCRdb's copy, which holds only in-frame ones; the method was immunoSEQ multiplex PCR. The sample yields tens of thousands of clones, 86% seen once. The sequenced material came from peripheral blood. These receptors came from a man under 40 with acute or convalescent COVID-19.

This clone was seen only once. The chain has TRBV6-5 and TRBJ2-1; the match to TRBD1 covers 7 bases. CDR3 size: 13 residues. Germline assignment: CDR1 MNHEY and CDR2 SVGAGI. J was trimmed by 1 base and V by 6 bases; bases with no gene match: 0. The CDR3: CASRTGSYNEQFF. The CDR3 DNA reads as TGTGCCAGCAGGACAGGGTCCTACAATGAGCAGTTCTTC.

The J gene is TRBJ1-4, the V gene TRBV18; D gene unclear. Germline CDR1 is KGHSH and CDR2 is LQKENI. Deletions cut 2 bases from V and 7 bases from J, with 14 bases between. There are 15 residues in the CDR3. The DNA of the CDR3 is TGTGCCAGCTCACCAGCGTCAGCCCGGGGTGAAAAACTGTTTTTT. Amino acids: CASSPASARGEKLFF.

The chain uses TRBV7-2 and TRBJ2-6; a possible D gene is TRBD2 (5 bases). The V end lost 6 bases, the J end lost 4 bases, and 13 bases lay between the germline ends. This CDR3 has 15 residues. Germline V gene sequence: CDR1 SGHTA, CDR2 FQGNSA. In nucleotides, the CDR3 is TGTGCCAGCAGTTCCGGCGAGGGCGGGGCCAACGTCCTGACTTTC. This gives the protein CASSSGEGGANVLTF.

This rearrangement joins TRBV3-1 (or the pseudogene TRBV3-2) to TRBJ1-2; 12 positions agree with TRBD1. Per the germline V gene, CDR1 is LGHDT and CDR2 is YNNKEL (reference sequence). The CDR3 has 14 amino acids. V trimming: 3 bases; J trimming: 8 bases; junction bases outside the gene matches: 4. The CDR3 DNA reads as TGTGCCAGCAGCCAGGGGACAGGGGGCCGGGGCTACACCTTC. Translation: CASSQGTGGRGYTF.

The chain has TRBV10-2 and TRBJ1-6; D possibly corresponds to TRBD1 (5 bases). This CDR3 has 14 amino acids. Trimming pared 10 bases from V and 9 bases from J, leaving 19 bases between. The V gene's germline CDR1 is WSHSY and CDR2 SAAADI. The CDR3 is CATSKWQGGSPLHF. CDR3 nucleotides: TGCGCCACCTCAAAGTGGCAGGGTGGTTCACCCCTCCACTTT.

The chain has TRBV5-1 and TRBJ1-3; maybe TRBD1 (5 bases). V shed 5 bases and J shed 4 bases, with 13 bases lying between them. Germline values: CDR1 SGHRS, CDR2 YFSETQ. This CDR3 spans 14 amino acids. DNA for the CDR3: TGCGCCAGCAGGCAGGGTATCGGGGGAAACACCATATATTTT. The encoded protein is CASRQGIGGNTIYF. The variable domain in full, completed from reference TRBV5-1 and TRBJ1-3, reads KAGVTQTPRYLIKTRGQQVTLSCSPISGHRSVSWYQQTPGQGLQFLFEYFSETQRNKGNFPGRFSGRQFSNSRSEMNVSTLELGDSALYLCASRQGIGGNTIYFGEGSWLTVV.

The V and J genes are TRBV20-1 and TRBJ1-1; D may be TRBD1 (6 bases). This CDR3 contains 11 residues. The V gene's germline CDR1 is DFQATT and CDR2 SNEGSKA (reference sequence). This CDR3 reads CSGGGGPEAFF. CDR3 nucleotide sequence: TGCTCGGGGGGCGGGGGTCCTGAAGCTTTCTTT.

The V call is TRBV5-1, the J call TRBJ2-1; a weak D match, TRBD2 (6 bases). CDR3 length equals 16 residues. Trimming cost V 0 bases and J 10 bases, with 20 bases left between them. CDR1 is SGHRS, CDR2 YFSETQ, per germline. CDR3 sequence: CASSLDFRGTPGEQFF. Here the CDR3 DNA reads TGCGCCAGCAGCTTGGACTTTCGCGGGACCCCCGGGGAGCAGTTCTTC.

V is TRBV7-6 and J is TRBJ2-7; 13 bases match TRBD2. Germline loops: CDR1 SGHVS, CDR2 FNYEAQ. The CDR3 runs to 16 residues. V gave up 3 bases and J gave up 2 bases; unmatched junction bases: 4. CDR3 sequence reads: CASSFGLAGETYEQYF. CDR3 DNA: TGTGCCAGCAGCTTTGGACTAGCGGGGGAGACCTACGAGCAGTACTTC. Full variable domain (rest looked up from reference TRBV7-6 and TRBJ2-7): GAGVSQSPRYKVTKRGQDVALRCDPISGHVSLYWYRQALGQGPEFLTYFNYEAQQDKSGLPNDRFSAERPEGSISTLTIQRTEQRDSAMYRCASSFGLAGETYEQYFGPGTRLTVT.

The chain has TRBV6-5 and TRBJ1-2, with 9 bases aligning to TRBD1. V lost 6 bases to trimming and J lost 4 bases; unmatched junction nucleotides: 9. The CDR3 consists of 15 residues. Germline loops: CDR1 MNHEY, CDR2 SVGAGI. CDR3 region: CASRETGGETYGYTF. The DNA for the CDR3 is TGTGCCAGCAGGGAGACAGGGGGAGAAACCTATGGCTACACCTTC.

The chain carries TRBV11-3 and TRBJ2-5; D might be TRBD1 (6 bases). In germline, CDR1 is SGHNT, CDR2 YENEEA. The CDR3 loop spans 14 amino acids. Trimming removed 2 bases from V and 4 bases from J, with 11 bases in between. DNA for the CDR3: TGTGCCAGCAGCTTAACAGGGTCAGGAGAGACCCAGTACTTC. It encodes CASSLTGSGETQYF.

The genes are TRBV12-3 or TRBV12-4 and TRBJ1-2; D possibly corresponds to TRBD1 (6 bases). Trimming took 6 bases from V and 3 from J, leaving 11 bases between them. This CDR3 comprises 13 residues. The CDR3 is CASSTGRDYGYTF. CDR3 in DNA: TGTGCCAGCAGCACAGGGAGGGACTATGGCTACACCTTC.

V and J are TRBV2 and TRBJ2-7; D remains unclear. Trimming pared 3 bases from V and 5 bases from J, leaving 14 bases between. This CDR3 has 14 amino acids. CDR1 and CDR2 from the germline V gene are SNHLY and FYNNEI. CDR3 nucleotides: TGTGCCAGCAGTGAGGCTAGGCCGGTTCACGAGCAGTACTTC. It translates to CASSEARPVHEQYF. The whole variable domain, remainder taken from reference TRBV2 and TRBJ2-7, is EPEVTQTPSHQVTQMGQEVILRCVPISNHLYFYWYRQILGQKVEFLVSFYNNEISEKSEIFDDQFSVERPDGSNFTLKIRSTKLEDSAMYFCASSEARPVHEQYFGPGTRLTVT.

The rearrangement joins TRBV3-1 (or the pseudogene TRBV3-2) to TRBJ1-2, with 7 nucleotides matching TRBD1. V trimming: 3 bases; J trimming: 7 bases; junction bases outside the gene matches: 5. Germline assignment: CDR1 LGHDT and CDR2 YNNKEL (reference sequence). CDR3 length: 13 amino acids. CDR3 DNA: TGTGCCAGCAGCCACCGGACAGGCGGTGGCTACACCTTC. Amino acid sequence: CASSHRTGGGYTF.

The chain is built from TRBV23-1 and TRBJ1-3; 7 bases are shared with TRBD1. TRBV23-1 qualifies as an ORF whose function is uncertain. The CDR3 covers 16 residues. V dropped 0 bases and J dropped 4; count of bases not matched to a gene: 6. The CDR3 nucleotides read TGCGCCAGCAGTCAATCACCGACAGGGATCGGAAACACCATATATTTT. Its protein is CASSQSPTGIGNTIYF.

The V and J genes are TRBV5-1 and TRBJ2-5, with D maybe TRBD2 (6 bases). Trimming left V 0 bases short and J 5 bases short, with 11 bases between. Germline CDR1 is SGHRS and CDR2 is YFSETQ. This CDR3 region has 14 residues. CDR3 sequence: CASSLELAGETQYF. CDR3 nucleotides: TGCGCCAGCAGCTTGGAACTAGCAGGCGAGACCCAGTACTTC. The complete variable domain, with remaining parts taken from reference TRBV5-1 and TRBJ2-5, reads KAGVTQTPRYLIKTRGQQVTLSCSPISGHRSVSWYQQTPGQGLQFLFEYFSETQRNKGNFPGRFSGRQFSNSRSEMNVSTLELGDSALYLCASSLELAGETQYFGPGTRLLVL.

This rearrangement joins TRBV5-4 to TRBJ2-7; D not resolved. Germline CDR1 SGHNT, CDR2 YYREEE (reference sequence). Between the trimmed V and J ends, which lost 0 bases and 0 bases, there was a span of 10 bases. This CDR3 is built from 15 residues. The CDR3 DNA reads TGTGCCAGCAGCTTGGGGCCAGTTGGCTCCTACGAGCAGTACTTC. Amino acid sequence: CASSLGPVGSYEQYF.

V and J are TRBV6-6 and TRBJ1-2; 10 bases are shared with TRBD1. The CDR3 is 15 amino acids. V lost 4 bases to trimming and J lost 2 bases; unmatched junction nucleotides: 4. Germline values: CDR1 MNHNY, CDR2 SVGAGI (reference sequence). CDR3 nucleotide sequence: TGTGCCAGCAGTTTTCGGACAGGGGGAAACTATGGCTACACCTTC. The encoded protein is CASSFRTGGNYGYTF.

CDR3 protein: CAWSVRGGNTEAFF. The CDR3 DNA follows: TGTGCCTGGAGTGTACGGGGGGGGAACACTGAAGCTTTCTTT. This chain joins TRBV30 and TRBJ1-1, with a weak D call TRBD1 (5 bases). Germline V CDR1 and CDR2: GTSNPN, SVGIG (reference sequence). The CDR3 extends over 14 amino acids. Trimming cost V 0 bases and J 1 base, with 9 bases left between them.

The chain couples TRBV30 to TRBJ2-7; no reliable D call. The V gene lost 0 bases and the J gene lost 0 bases, with 12 bases spanning the gap. Germline V gives CDR1 GTSNPN, CDR2 SVGIG (reference sequence). The CDR3 spans 15 residues. CDR3 bases: TGTGCCTGGAGTGTACCTGGTTATAGCTCCTACGAGCAGTACTTC. It specifies CAWSVPGYSSYEQYF.

CDR3 sequence: CATSQRGNTEAFF. The CDR3 DNA is TGTGCCACCAGTCAACGAGGGAACACTGAAGCTTTCTTT. J is TRBJ1-1 and V is TRBV24-1; D unresolved. V was shortened by 6 bases and J by 1 base, with 8 bases between the two germline ends. In germline, CDR1 is KGHDR, CDR2 SFDVKD. The CDR3 spans 13 residues.

The chain recombines TRBV28 with TRBJ1-6; 7 bases map to TRBD1. This CDR3 has 18 residues. Unmatched junction bases numbered 11, after V lost 6 bases and J lost 0 bases. Germline CDR1 reads MDHEN; CDR2 reads SYDVKM. The DNA for the CDR3 is TGTGCCAGCAGCACCCTGACAGGGATTAGCTCCTATAATTCACCCCTCCACTTT. It encodes CASSTLTGISSYNSPLHF.

The chain joins TRBV24-1 to TRBJ2-5, with 8 nucleotides matching TRBD1. CDR3 length: 16 residues. The germline CDR1 and CDR2 sequences are KGHDR and SFDVKD. J gave up 4 bases and V 3 bases, and 9 bases lay outside the gene matches. The CDR3 sequence: CATSDPRGQSGETQYF. CDR3 bases: TGTGCCACCAGTGATCCCAGGGGGCAATCAGGAGAGACCCAGTACTTC.

The chain recombines TRBV2 with TRBJ1-3; D is uncertain. The CDR3 extends over 13 amino acids. The V gene's germline CDR1 is SNHLY and CDR2 FYNNEI. The V end was cut by 6 bases, the J end by 1 base, with 7 bases between. This CDR3 reads CASRSESGNTIYF. CDR3 in DNA: TGTGCCAGCAGATCTGAGTCTGGAAACACCATATATTTT. The variable domain in full, with the rest retrieved from reference TRBV2 and TRBJ1-3, is EPEVTQTPSHQVTQMGQEVILRCVPISNHLYFYWYRQILGQKVEFLVSFYNNEISEKSEIFDDQFSVERPDGSNFTLKIRSTKLEDSAMYFCASRSESGNTIYFGEGSWLTVV.

The chain recombines TRBV15 with TRBJ2-1, with D perhaps TRBD1 (6 bases). Germline loops: CDR1 LNHNV, CDR2 YYDKDF (reference sequence). V lost 0 bases and J lost 7, with 16 bases in between. This CDR3 region has 16 residues. CDR3 protein: CATSRDLPRGGNEQFF. CDR3 nucleotides: TGTGCCACCAGCAGAGATCTCCCCAGGGGCGGAAATGAGCAGTTCTTC.

The V gene is TRBV29-1, the J gene TRBJ1-4, with D perhaps matching TRBD1 (5 bases). Germline lookup yields CDR1 SQVTM and CDR2 ANQGSEA. V lost 1 base and J 5 bases, leaving 8 bases between the germline ends. The CDR3 extends over 13 amino acids. The CDR3 bases are TGCAGCGTTGAAGGGGGGGTCAATGAAAAACTGTTTTTT. Its protein product is CSVEGGVNEKLFF.